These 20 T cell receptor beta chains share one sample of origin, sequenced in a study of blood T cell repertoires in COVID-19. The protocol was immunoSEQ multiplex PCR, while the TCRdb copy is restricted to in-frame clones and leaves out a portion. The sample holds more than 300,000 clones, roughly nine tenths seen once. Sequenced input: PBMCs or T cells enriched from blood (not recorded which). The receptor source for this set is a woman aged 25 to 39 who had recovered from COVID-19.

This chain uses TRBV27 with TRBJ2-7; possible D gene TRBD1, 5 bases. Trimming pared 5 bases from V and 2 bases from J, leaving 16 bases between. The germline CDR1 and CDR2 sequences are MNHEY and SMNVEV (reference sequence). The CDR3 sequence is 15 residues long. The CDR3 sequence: CASSKLQVIPYEQYF. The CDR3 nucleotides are TGTGCCAGCAGTAAGCTACAGGTGATCCCCTACGAGCAGTACTTC.

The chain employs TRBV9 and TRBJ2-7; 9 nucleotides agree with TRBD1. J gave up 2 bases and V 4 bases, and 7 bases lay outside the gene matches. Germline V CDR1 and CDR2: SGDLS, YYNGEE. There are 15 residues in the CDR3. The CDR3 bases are TGTGCCAGCAGCCCCTGGACAGGGGCGACCTACGAGCAGTACTTC. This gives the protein CASSPWTGATYEQYF. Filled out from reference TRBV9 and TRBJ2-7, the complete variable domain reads DSGVTQTPKHLITATGQRVTLRCSPRSGDLSVYWYQQSLDQGLQFLIQYYNGEERAKGNILERFSAQQFPDLHSELNLSSLELGDSALYFCASSPWTGATYEQYFGPGTRLTVT.

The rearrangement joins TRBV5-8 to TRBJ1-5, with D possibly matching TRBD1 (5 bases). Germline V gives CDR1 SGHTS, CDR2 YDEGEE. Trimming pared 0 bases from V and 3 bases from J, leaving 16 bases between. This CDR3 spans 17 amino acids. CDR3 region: CASSLEVAGRFNQPQHF. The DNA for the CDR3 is TGTGCCAGCAGCTTGGAGGTGGCAGGGAGGTTCAATCAGCCCCAGCATTTT.

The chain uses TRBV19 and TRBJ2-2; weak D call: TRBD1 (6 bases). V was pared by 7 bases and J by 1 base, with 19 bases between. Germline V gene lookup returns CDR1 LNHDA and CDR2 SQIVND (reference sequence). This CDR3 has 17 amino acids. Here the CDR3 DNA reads TGTGCCAGTAATGAACTTTTCCGGGACAAGAACACCGGGGAGCTGTTTTTT. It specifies CASNELFRDKNTGELFF.

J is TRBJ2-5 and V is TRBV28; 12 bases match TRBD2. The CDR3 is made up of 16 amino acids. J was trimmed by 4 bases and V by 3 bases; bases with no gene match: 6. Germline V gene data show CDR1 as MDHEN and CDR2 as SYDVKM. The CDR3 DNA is TGTGCCAGCAGTTTGCGACTAGCGGGAGTTCGAGAGACCCAGTACTTC. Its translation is CASSLRLAGVRETQYF.

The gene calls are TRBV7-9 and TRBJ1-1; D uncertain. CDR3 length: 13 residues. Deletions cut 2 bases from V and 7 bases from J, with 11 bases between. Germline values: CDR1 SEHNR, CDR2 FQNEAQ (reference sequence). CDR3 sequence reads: CASSLIRQGEAFF. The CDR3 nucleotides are TGTGCCAGCAGCTTAATCAGGCAAGGTGAAGCTTTCTTT.

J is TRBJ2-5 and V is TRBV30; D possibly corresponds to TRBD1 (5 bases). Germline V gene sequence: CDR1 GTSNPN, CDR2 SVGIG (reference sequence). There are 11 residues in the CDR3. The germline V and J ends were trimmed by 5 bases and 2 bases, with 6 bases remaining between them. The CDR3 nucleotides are TGTGCCTGGGACAGTCAAGAGACCCAGTACTTC. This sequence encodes CAWDSQETQYF.

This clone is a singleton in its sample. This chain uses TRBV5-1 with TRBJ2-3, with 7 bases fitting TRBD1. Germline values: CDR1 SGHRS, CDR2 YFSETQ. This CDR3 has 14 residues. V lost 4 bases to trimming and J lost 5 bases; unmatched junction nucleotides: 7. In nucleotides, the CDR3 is TGCGCCAGCAGCGAGACAGGGTCTGTAGATACGCAGTATTTT. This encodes CASSETGSVDTQYF.

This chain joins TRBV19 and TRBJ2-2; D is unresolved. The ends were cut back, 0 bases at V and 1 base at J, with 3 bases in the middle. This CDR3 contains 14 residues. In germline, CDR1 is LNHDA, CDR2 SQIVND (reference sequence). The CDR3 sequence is CASSIDGNTGELFF. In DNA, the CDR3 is TGTGCCAGTAGTATAGACGGGAACACCGGGGAGCTGTTTTTT.

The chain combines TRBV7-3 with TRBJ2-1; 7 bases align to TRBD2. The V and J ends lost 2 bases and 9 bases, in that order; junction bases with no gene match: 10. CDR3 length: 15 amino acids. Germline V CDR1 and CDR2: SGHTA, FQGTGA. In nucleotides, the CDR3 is TGTGCCAGCAGCTTAGTGGCGGGAGTAACTGCTGAGCAGTTCTTC. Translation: CASSLVAGVTAEQFF.

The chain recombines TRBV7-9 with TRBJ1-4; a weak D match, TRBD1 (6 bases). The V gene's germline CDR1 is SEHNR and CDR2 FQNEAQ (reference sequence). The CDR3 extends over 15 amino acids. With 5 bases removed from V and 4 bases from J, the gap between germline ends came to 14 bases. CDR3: CASSPWTASNEKLFF. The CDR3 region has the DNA TGTGCCAGCAGCCCCTGGACAGCAAGTAATGAAAAACTGTTTTTT.

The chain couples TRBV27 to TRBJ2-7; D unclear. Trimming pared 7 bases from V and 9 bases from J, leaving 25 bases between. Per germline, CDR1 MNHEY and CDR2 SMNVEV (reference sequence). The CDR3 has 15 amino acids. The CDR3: CASNSYRENNYRQYF. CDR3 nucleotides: TGTGCCAGCAATTCTTATCGTGAGAACAACTACCGGCAGTACTTC.

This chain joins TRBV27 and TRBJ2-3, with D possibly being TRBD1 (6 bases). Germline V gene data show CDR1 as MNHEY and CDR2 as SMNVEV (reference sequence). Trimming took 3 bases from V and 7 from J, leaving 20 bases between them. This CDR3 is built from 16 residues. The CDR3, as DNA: TGTGCCAGCAGTTTCCCAACACAGGGCCGTCCCTATACGCAGTATTTT. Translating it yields CASSFPTQGRPYTQYF.

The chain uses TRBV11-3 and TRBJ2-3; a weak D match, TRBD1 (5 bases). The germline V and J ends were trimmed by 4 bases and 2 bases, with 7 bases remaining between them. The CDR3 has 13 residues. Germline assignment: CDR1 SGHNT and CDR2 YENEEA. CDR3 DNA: TGTGCCAGCAGCTCCAGGGCCACAGATACGCAGTATTTT. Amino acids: CASSSRATDTQYF.

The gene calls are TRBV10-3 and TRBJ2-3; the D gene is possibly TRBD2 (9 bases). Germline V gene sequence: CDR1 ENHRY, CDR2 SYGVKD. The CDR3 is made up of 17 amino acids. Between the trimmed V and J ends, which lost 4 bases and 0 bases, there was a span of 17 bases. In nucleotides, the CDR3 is TGTGCCATCAGTGTTGGACAGGGACTAGCTAGCACAGATACGCAGTATTTT. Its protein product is CAISVGQGLASTDTQYF.

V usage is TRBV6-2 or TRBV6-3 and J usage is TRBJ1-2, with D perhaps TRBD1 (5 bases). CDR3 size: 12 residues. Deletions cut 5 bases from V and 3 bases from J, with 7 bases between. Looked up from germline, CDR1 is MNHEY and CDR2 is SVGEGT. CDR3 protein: CASSARDYGYTF. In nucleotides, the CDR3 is TGTGCCAGCAGTGCCAGGGACTATGGCTACACCTTC.

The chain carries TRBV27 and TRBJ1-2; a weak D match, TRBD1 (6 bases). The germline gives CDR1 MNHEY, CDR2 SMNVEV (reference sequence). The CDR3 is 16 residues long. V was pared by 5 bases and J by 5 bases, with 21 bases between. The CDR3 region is CASSPRDNFMAYGYTF. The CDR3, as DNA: TGTGCCAGCAGTCCCCGGGACAATTTTATGGCTTATGGCTACACCTTC.

CDR3 region: CASRPPLREDEQYF. The CDR3 nucleotides read TGTGCCAGCAGACCACCACTCAGGGAAGACGAGCAGTACTTC. This chain connects TRBV27 to TRBJ2-7, with D tentatively TRBD1 (5 bases). Trimming pared 6 bases from V and 5 bases from J, leaving 17 bases between. The germline CDR1 and CDR2 sequences are MNHEY and SMNVEV (reference sequence). CDR3 length: 14 amino acids.

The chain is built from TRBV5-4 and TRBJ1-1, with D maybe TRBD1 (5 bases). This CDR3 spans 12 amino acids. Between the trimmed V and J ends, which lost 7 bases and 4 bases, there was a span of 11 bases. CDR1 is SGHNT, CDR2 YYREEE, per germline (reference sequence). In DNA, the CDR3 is TGTGCCAGCTCGGAAAGGGGCACTGAAGCTTTCTTT. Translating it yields CASSERGTEAFF.

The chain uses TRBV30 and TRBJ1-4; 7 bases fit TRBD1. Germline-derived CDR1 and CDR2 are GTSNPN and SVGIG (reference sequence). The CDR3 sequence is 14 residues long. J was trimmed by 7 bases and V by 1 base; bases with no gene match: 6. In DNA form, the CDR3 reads TGTGCCTGGAGTGGAGGGGGCTCTGGTGAAAAACTGTTTTTT. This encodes CAWSGGGSGEKLFF.